The clone carrying this T cell receptor beta chain has a handful of counts. Antigen: not known. Additional DNA sequences in this sample encode the identical CDR3. V dropped 6 bases and J dropped 6; count of bases not matched to a gene: 3. CDR3 length equals 11 residues. The germline V gene has CDR1 SQVTM and CDR2 ANQGSEA. These data are taken from a study of beta chain features in type 1 diabetes. The study, taken as a whole, reports: The study found that naive, central memory and Treg TCRB repertoires appeared more similar in patients than in healthy donors. VDJ junctions in type 1 diabetes patients carried more deletions and fewer insertions. Since sequencing was performed on cDNA, cells with high TCR expression could be over-represented.

Central memory, naive, regulatory and stem cell-like memory CD4+ cells were sorted by CD45RO/CCR7/CD25/CD127/CD95/CD27. Expressed TCRB transcripts were sequenced because the isolated RNA had all been reverse transcribed beforehand. Using immunoSEQ multiplex PCR, the repertoire was profiled, and TCRdb retains in-frame clones only, with some absent. The repertoire holds roughly 240,000 clones, around 68% seen once, with almost 0.055% in the top ten. V gene TRBV29-1 combines with J gene TRBJ2-7, with 9 bases matching TRBD1. This sequence originates from a man in his thirties or forties in good health. Sequencing input: naive CD4+ T cells from blood. CDR3: CSVGTGREQYF. Written as DNA, the CDR3 is TGCAGCGTCGGGACAGGGCGCGAGCAGTACTTC.